The rows below give T cell receptor beta chains drawn from one sample of a study of blood T cell repertoires in COVID-19. Only in-frame clones appear in the TCRdb table, and some are missing; sequencing was by immunoSEQ multiplex PCR. Of about 200,000 clones listed, approximately 87% are singletons. The sample was peripheral blood. The receptors shown here come from a woman aged 50 to 60 with acute or convalescent COVID-19. CDR3s include the opening cysteine and the closing phenylalanine or tryptophan. A D gene is named only where the DNA matches it firmly. The size field is filled for only some rows; it gives once, few, many or a size class.

V	J	size	D	CDR3	DNA
TRBV2	TRBJ1-4	-	-	CASSEAIRGEKLFF	TGTGCCAGCAGTGAAGCTATCCGGGGGGAAAAACTGTTTTTT
TRBV5-1	TRBJ1-1	-	-	CASTETAMNTEAFF	TGCGCCAGCACCGAGACAGCCATGAACACTGAAGCTTTCTTT
TRBV30	TRBJ2-1	-	-	CAWIASPYNEQFF	TGTGCCTGGATTGCTAGCCCCTACAATGAGCAGTTCTTC
TRBV7-9	TRBJ2-2	-	-	CASSFQGFTGELFF	TGTGCCAGCAGCTTTCAGGGATTTACCGGGGAGCTGTTTTTT
TRBV30	TRBJ1-4	-	-	CAWSVSSTNEKLFF	TGTGCCTGGAGTGTGTCTTCAACTAATGAAAAACTGTTTTTT
TRBV19	TRBJ1-5	-	TRBD1	CASSRPGQGDQPQHF	TGTGCCAGTAGTCGACCGGGACAGGGGGACCAGCCCCAGCATTTT
TRBV4-3	TRBJ1-5	-	-	CASSQDTGYGVQPQHF	TGCGCCAGCAGCCAAGATACGGGGTATGGGGTTCAGCCCCAGCATTTT
TRBV24-1	TRBJ2-7	-	TRBD2	CATSDPSGGTYEQYF	TGTGCCACCAGTGACCCCAGCGGGGGAACCTACGAGCAGTACTTC
TRBV11-2	TRBJ2-1	-	TRBD2	CASSLAPAGVGTNEQFF	TGTGCCAGCAGCTTAGCTCCAGCGGGAGTAGGGACAAATGAGCAGTTCTTC
TRBV7-6	TRBJ2-1	-	TRBD2	CASSPQGGAGNEQFF	TGTGCCAGCAGCCCCCAGGGAGGGGCTGGGAATGAGCAGTTCTTC
TRBV11-3	TRBJ2-1	-	TRBD2	CASSPQGLAGNEQFF	TGTGCCAGCAGCCCCCAGGGACTAGCAGGGAATGAGCAGTTCTTC
TRBV10-3	TRBJ1-2	-	-	CAISGGLGYGYTF	TGTGCCATCAGTGGGGGGCTGGGCTATGGCTACACCTTC
TRBV9	TRBJ1-3	few	-	CASSVLQGFSGNTIYF	TGTGCCAGCAGCGTCTTACAGGGCTTCTCTGGAAACACCATATATTTT
TRBV5-4	TRBJ2-3	-	TRBD2	CASSGTSGRASYTQYF	TGTGCCAGCAGCGGGACTAGCGGGAGGGCCTCTTATACGCAGTATTTT
TRBV5-5	TRBJ2-7	-	TRBD2	CASSPGLAGTYEQYF	TGTGCCAGCAGCCCCGGACTAGCGGGTACCTACGAGCAGTACTTC
TRBV27	TRBJ2-1	-	-	CASSPGAYNEQFF	TGTGCCAGCAGCCCCGGGGCCTACAATGAGCAGTTCTTC
TRBV9	TRBJ2-2	-	-	CASSGTAKGAVNTGELFF	TGTGCCAGCAGCGGGACAGCCAAAGGGGCGGTCAACACCGGGGAGCTGTTTTTT
TRBV12-5	TRBJ1-2	-	TRBD1	CASGGDRGSHYGYTF	TGTGCTAGTGGGGGGGACAGGGGCAGCCACTATGGCTACACCTTC
TRBV5-1	TRBJ1-1	-	-	CASGGRQDTEAFF	TGCGCCAGTGGCGGAAGACAGGACACTGAAGCTTTCTTT
TRBV18	TRBJ2-7	-	TRBD1	CASSDYRDRAYEQYF	TGTGCCAGCTCAGACTACCGGGACAGGGCCTACGAGCAGTACTTC
TRBV5-4	TRBJ1-2	-	-	CASSLVDRPNYGYTF	TGTGCCAGCAGCTTGGTTGACAGACCAAACTATGGCTACACCTTC
TRBV19	TRBJ1-2	few	-	CASSTHTRYGYTF	TGTGCCAGTAGCACCCACACCCGCTATGGCTACACCTTC
TRBV30	TRBJ2-2	-	TRBD2	CAWDWGGLGTGELFF	TGTGCCTGGGACTGGGGGGGGTTAGGGACCGGGGAGCTGTTTTTT